The sequence of this TCR beta chain was determined in a study of blood T cell repertoires in COVID-19. Whole-study context: In each case, the material was cDNA or gDNA derived from T cells, B-cell-depleted T cells, or PBMCs.

V lost 5 bases, J lost 2 bases, and 15 bases lay in between. The CDR3 loop spans 15 amino acids. Germline assignment: CDR1 MRHNA and CDR2 SNTAGT. Produced via immunoSEQ multiplex PCR; TCRdb's table is partial and in-frame only. In the table there are a few hundred thousand clones, 86% of which are singletons. Sequences were obtained from peripheral blood. The genes are TRBV6-4 and TRBJ1-2, with TRBD1 as a possible D gene (6 bases). The source is a woman aged 45-59 years with acute or convalescent COVID-19. CDR3 amino acids: CASSRGGQTNYGYTF. The CDR3 region has the DNA TGTGCCAGCAGTAGGGGCGGACAGACCAACTATGGCTACACCTTC.